This TCR beta chain originates from a study of blood T cell repertoires in COVID-19. The CDR3 length is 14 residues. Germline CDR1 is SGHDT and CDR2 is YYEEEE. Trimming cost V 3 bases and J 3 bases, with 10 bases left between them. Methods used by the authors: Researchers report that nucleated cell counts were estimated from reference gene primer amplification. Produced via immunoSEQ multiplex PCR; TCRdb's table is partial and in-frame only. V, J and clone size were drawn from that table, and D and trimming were deduced from the DNA. Among roughly 200,000 clones, over 80% were seen once, and the ten largest hold around 1.3%.

Sequencing input: peripheral blood. The chain combines TRBV5-6 with TRBJ1-3; D uncertain. The TCR comes from a woman aged 25 to 39 with COVID-19, enrolled during active disease. The chain's CDR3 is CASSYSRSGNTIYF. The CDR3 DNA reads TGTGCCAGCAGCTATAGCCGGAGTGGAAACACCATATATTTT.